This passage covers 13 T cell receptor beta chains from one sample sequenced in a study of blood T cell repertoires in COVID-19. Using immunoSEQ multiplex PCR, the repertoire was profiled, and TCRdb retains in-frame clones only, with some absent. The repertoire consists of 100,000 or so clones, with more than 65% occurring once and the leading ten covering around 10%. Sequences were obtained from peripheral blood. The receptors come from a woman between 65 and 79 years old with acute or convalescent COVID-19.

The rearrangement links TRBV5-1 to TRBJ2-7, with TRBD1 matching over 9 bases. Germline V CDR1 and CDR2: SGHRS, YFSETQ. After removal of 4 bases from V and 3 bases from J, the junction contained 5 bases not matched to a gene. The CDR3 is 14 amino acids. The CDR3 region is CASSEGTGLYEQYF. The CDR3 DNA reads TGCGCCAGCAGCGAGGGGACAGGGCTCTACGAGCAGTACTTC.

Written as DNA, the CDR3 is TGTGCCAGCAGCTGGGGAGGGCCCACCGGGGAGCTGTTTTTT. Its translation: CASSWGGPTGELFF. The chain employs TRBV7-9 and TRBJ2-2, with 7 bases lining up with TRBD2. The CDR3 covers 14 residues. Germline V gene data show CDR1 as SEHNR and CDR2 as FQNEAQ (reference sequence). The V and J ends lost 4 bases and 4 bases, in that order; junction bases with no gene match: 3. Together with reference TRBV7-9 and TRBJ2-2, the CDR3 gives the full variable domain: DTGVSQNPRHKITKRGQNVTFRCDPISEHNRLYWYRQTLGQGPEFLTYFQNEAQLEKSRLLSDRFSAERPKGSFSTLEIQRTEQGDSAMYLCASSWGGPTGELFFGEGSRLTVL.

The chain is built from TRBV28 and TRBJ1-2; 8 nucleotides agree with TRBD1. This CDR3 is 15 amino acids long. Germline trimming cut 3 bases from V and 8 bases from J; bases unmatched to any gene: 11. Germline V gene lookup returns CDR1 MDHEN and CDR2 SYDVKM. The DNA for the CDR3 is TGTGCCAGCAGTTTGGGGGACAGGTTTGGCGACGGCTACACCTTC. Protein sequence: CASSLGDRFGDGYTF.

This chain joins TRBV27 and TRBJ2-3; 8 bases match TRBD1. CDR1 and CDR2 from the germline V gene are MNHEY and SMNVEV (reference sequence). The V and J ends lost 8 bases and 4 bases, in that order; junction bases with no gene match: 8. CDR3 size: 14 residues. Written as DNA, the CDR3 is TGTGCCAGCGGCCGACAGGGGATCCCAGATACGCAGTATTTT. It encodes CASGRQGIPDTQYF.

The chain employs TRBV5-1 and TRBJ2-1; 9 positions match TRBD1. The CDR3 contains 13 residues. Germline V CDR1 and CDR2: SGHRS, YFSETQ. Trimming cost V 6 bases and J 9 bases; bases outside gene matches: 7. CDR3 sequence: CASTGQGNGEQFF. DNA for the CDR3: TGCGCCAGCACAGGACAGGGGAATGGTGAGCAGTTCTTC.

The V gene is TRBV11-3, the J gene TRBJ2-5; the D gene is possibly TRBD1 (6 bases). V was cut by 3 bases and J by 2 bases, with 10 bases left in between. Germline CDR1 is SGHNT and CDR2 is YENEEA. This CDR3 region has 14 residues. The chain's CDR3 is CASSFGTQQETQYF. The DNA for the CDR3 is TGTGCCAGCAGCTTTGGGACACAACAAGAGACCCAGTACTTC.

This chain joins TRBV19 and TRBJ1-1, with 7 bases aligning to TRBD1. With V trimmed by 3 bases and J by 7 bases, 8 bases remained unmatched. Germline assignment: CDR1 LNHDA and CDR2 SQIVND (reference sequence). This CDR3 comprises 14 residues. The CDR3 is CASSIDRESGEAFF. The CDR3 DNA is TGTGCCAGTAGTATTGACAGGGAGAGTGGTGAAGCTTTCTTT.

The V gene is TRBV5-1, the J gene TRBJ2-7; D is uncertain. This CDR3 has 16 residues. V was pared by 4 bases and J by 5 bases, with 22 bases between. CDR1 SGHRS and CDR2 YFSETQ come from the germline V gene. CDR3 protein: CASSPAYSDYLHEQYF. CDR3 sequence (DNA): TGCGCCAGCAGCCCCGCCTACAGTGATTATCTTCACGAGCAGTACTTC.

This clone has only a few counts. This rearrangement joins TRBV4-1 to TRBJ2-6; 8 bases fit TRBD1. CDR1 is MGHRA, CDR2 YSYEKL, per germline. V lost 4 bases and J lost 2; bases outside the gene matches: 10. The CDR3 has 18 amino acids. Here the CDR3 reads CASSLIGQGGTGANVLTF. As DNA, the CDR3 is TGCGCCAGCAGCCTTATAGGACAGGGAGGCACTGGGGCCAACGTCCTGACTTTC.

In DNA, the CDR3 is TGTGCCAGCAGTGACTCGACAGGGGGCAAAGGCTACACCTTC. Its translation: CASSDSTGGKGYTF. The chain carries TRBV6-4 and TRBJ1-2; 10 nucleotides line up with TRBD1. CDR1 is MRHNA and CDR2 is SNTAGT in the germline V gene. The CDR3 runs to 14 residues. J gave up 8 bases and V 0 bases, and 3 bases lay outside the gene matches.

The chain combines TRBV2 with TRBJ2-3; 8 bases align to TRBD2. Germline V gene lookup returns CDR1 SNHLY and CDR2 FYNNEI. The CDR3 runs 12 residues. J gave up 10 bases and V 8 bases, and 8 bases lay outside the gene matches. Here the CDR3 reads CASVLAGVAQYF. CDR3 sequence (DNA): TGTGCCAGCGTCCTAGCGGGCGTAGCGCAGTATTTT.

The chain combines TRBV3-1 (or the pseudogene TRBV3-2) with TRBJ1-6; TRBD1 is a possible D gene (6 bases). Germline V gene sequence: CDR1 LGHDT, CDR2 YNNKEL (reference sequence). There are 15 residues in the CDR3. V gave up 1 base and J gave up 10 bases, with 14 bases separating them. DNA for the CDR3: TGTGCCAGCAGCCAAGGGGGCAGGGGTGGATCACCCCTCCACTTT. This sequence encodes CASSQGGRGGSPLHF.

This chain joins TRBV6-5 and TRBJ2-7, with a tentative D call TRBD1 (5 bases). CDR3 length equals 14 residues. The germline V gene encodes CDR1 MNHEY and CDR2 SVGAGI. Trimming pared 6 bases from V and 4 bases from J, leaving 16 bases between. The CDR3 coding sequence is TGTGCCAGCAGCCTCGACAGACACCCTTACGAGCAGTACTTC. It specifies CASSLDRHPYEQYF.